What follows is one TCR beta chain and its context. Its antigen is not identified. This entry comes from a study of shared clonotypes between healthy human individuals. The study's findings and limits: Sequencing depth was a factor that was expected to affect clonotype sharing among donors.

In germline, CDR1 is SGDLS, CDR2 YYNGEE. This CDR3 contains 16 residues. V dropped 3 bases and J dropped 4 bases, with 19 bases sitting between them. Profiled with immunoSEQ multiplex PCR; TCRdb holds only in-frame clones, not every one. The sample records about 700,000 clones, about 91% being singletons. CD8 cells classed as naive were CD45RO-negative and positively selected for CCR7, excluding terminally differentiated effector memory CD45RA+ cells. Healthy HIV-negative adults without recent acute infections or vaccinations served as donors. Caucasian adults residing in Nashville, Tennessee made up all the donors.

This receptor was identified in a man aged 25 to 40 in good health. Material for sequencing was naive CD8+ T cells sorted from blood. The rearrangement uses TRBV9 and TRBJ1-1; no clear D. The CDR3 region is CASSEGLGSDFTEAFF. CDR3 sequence (DNA): TGTGCCAGCAGCGAAGGGTTAGGGTCGGATTTCACTGAAGCTTTCTTT.